These 13 T cell receptor beta chains were all obtained from the same sample, sequenced in a study of T cell changes during pregnancy in multiple sclerosis. Only in-frame clones appear in the TCRdb table, and some are missing; sequencing was by immunoSEQ multiplex PCR. The data hold about 44,000 clones, with about nine tenths observed a single time. Sequenced material: CD4+ T cells from peripheral blood mononuclear cells, taken in the first trimester of pregnancy. Receptors were obtained from a female donor with multiple sclerosis, enrolled in a pregnancy study.

The gene calls are TRBV11-2 and TRBJ2-2; TRBD2 might be the D (6 bases). The V gene lost 4 bases and the J gene lost 7 bases, with 25 bases spanning the gap. Germline CDR1 reads SGHAT; CDR2 reads FQNNGV. The CDR3 sequence is 18 residues long. The CDR3 bases are TGTGCCAGCAGCTCCGCCGGGGGTTGGAGGGGCGCGAACGGGGAGCTGTTTTTT. Translation gives CASSSAGGWRGANGELFF.

The gene calls are TRBV5-1 and TRBJ2-1, with 11 bases aligning to TRBD1. This CDR3 spans 16 amino acids. With V trimmed by 0 bases and J by 3 bases, 2 bases remained unmatched. In germline, CDR1 is SGHRS, CDR2 YFSETQ. CDR3 coding DNA: TGCGCCAGCAGCTTGGTCGGGACAGGGGGCTACAATGAGCAGTTCTTC. It codes for CASSLVGTGGYNEQFF.

The chain carries TRBV7-2 and TRBJ2-7, with TRBD2 identical over 12 bases. CDR1 is SGHTA and CDR2 is FQGNSA in the germline V gene. J gave up 6 bases and V 4 bases, and 4 bases lay outside the gene matches. The length of the CDR3 is 14 residues. Here the CDR3 DNA reads TGTGCCAGCAGCTCCCGACTAGCGGGAGCCGAGCAGTACTTC. Protein: CASSSRLAGAEQYF. The full variable domain, its missing parts supplied by reference TRBV7-2 and TRBJ2-7, is GAGVSQSPSNKVTEKGKDVELRCDPISGHTALYWYRQSLGQGLEFLIYFQGNSAPDKSGLPSDRFSAERTGGSVSTLTIQRTQQEDSAVYLCASSSRLAGAEQYFGPGTRLTVT.

The chain uses TRBV25-1 and TRBJ1-1; 7 nucleotides line up with TRBD1. The CDR3 sequence is 14 residues long. Germline loops: CDR1 MGHDK, CDR2 SYGVNS. With V trimmed by 5 bases and J by 5 bases, 8 bases remained unmatched. The CDR3 protein is CASSPRQGFTEAFF. DNA for the CDR3: TGTGCCAGCAGTCCCAGACAGGGTTTTACTGAAGCTTTCTTT. Supplemented by reference TRBV25-1 and TRBJ1-1, the full variable domain reads EADIYQTPRYLVIGTGKKITLECSQTMGHDKMYWYQQDPGMELHLIHYSYGVNSTEKGDLSSESTVSRIRTEHFPLTLESARPSHTSQYLCASSPRQGFTEAFFGQGTRLTVV.

The rearrangement uses TRBV30 and TRBJ1-4; TRBD1 might be the D (5 bases). Trimming cost V 4 bases and J 8 bases, with 17 bases left between them. There are 14 residues in the CDR3. Per germline, CDR1 GTSNPN and CDR2 SVGIG (reference sequence). Here the CDR3 DNA reads TGTGCCTGGACCTCCCAGGGCCTATCGGAAAAACTGTTTTTT. Its translation is CAWTSQGLSEKLFF.

The gene calls are TRBV5-1 and TRBJ1-4, with 9 bases that match TRBD1. The CDR3 is made up of 16 amino acids. Trimming cost V 3 bases and J 7 bases; bases outside gene matches: 10. Germline V CDR1 and CDR2: SGHRS, YFSETQ. CDR3 DNA: TGCGCCAGCAGCTACTTAACCGGGACAGGGAGTGAAAAACTGTTTTTT. Its translation is CASSYLTGTGSEKLFF.

V and J are TRBV28 and TRBJ2-7; 9 positions agree with TRBD1. CDR3 length: 15 residues. The germline CDR1 and CDR2 sequences are MDHEN and SYDVKM. The V gene end was trimmed by 6 bases and the J gene end by 1 base; junction bases not matched to a gene: 7. As DNA, the CDR3 is TGTGCCAGCAGACCCACCGGGACAGGGTCCTACGAGCAGTACTTC. Its translation is CASRPTGTGSYEQYF. Supplemented by reference TRBV28 and TRBJ2-7, the full variable domain reads DVKVTQSSRYLVKRTGEKVFLECVQDMDHENMFWYRQDPGLGLRLIYFSYDVKMKEKGDIPEGYSVSREKKERFSLILESASTNQTSMYLCASRPTGTGSYEQYFGPGTRLTVT.

The gene calls are TRBV4-1 and TRBJ2-1; D call uncertain. Trimming pared 0 bases from V and 2 bases from J, leaving 8 bases between. CDR1 and CDR2 (germline): MGHRA, YSYEKL. The CDR3 has 15 residues. The CDR3 DNA is TGCGCCAGCAGCCAAGACCCACAAACCTACAATGAGCAGTTCTTC. Amino acid sequence: CASSQDPQTYNEQFF.

This rearrangement joins TRBV19 to TRBJ2-1, with 8 bases identical to TRBD2. V shed 9 bases, J shed 6 bases, and the junction held 16 bases outside the gene matches. Germline lookup yields CDR1 LNHDA and CDR2 SQIVND (reference sequence). The CDR3 has 16 amino acids. The CDR3 loop is CASRPAGAMGGNEQFF. Here the CDR3 DNA reads TGTGCCAGCAGACCAGCGGGAGCCATGGGGGGCAATGAGCAGTTCTTC.

The V call is TRBV10-3, the J call TRBJ2-3; 8 bases fit TRBD2. V was pared by 7 bases and J by 1 base, with 4 bases of the junction left unmatched. The CDR3 runs 14 residues. CDR1 is ENHRY and CDR2 is SYGVKD in the germline V gene. The CDR3 is CAIKSGSGTDTQYF. The CDR3 region has the DNA TGTGCCATCAAAAGCGGGAGCGGCACAGATACGCAGTATTTT.

This chain links TRBV7-2 with TRBJ2-7; 12 nucleotides line up with TRBD1. This CDR3 has 14 residues. In germline, CDR1 is SGHTA, CDR2 FQGNSA. Unmatched junction bases numbered 5, after V lost 5 bases and J lost 6 bases. This chain's CDR3 is CASSPGTGGFEQYF. The CDR3 DNA follows: TGTGCCAGCAGCCCAGGGACAGGGGGCTTCGAGCAGTACTTC.

The J gene is TRBJ1-1, the V gene TRBV7-3, with no clear D. The V end lost 5 bases, the J end lost 1 base, and 11 bases lay between the germline ends. This CDR3 spans 14 amino acids. The germline V gene has CDR1 SGHTA and CDR2 FQGTGA. Here the CDR3 reads CASSPGETNTEAFF. CDR3 DNA sequence: TGTGCCAGCAGCCCGGGAGAGACGAACACTGAAGCTTTCTTT.

V is TRBV7-9 and J is TRBJ2-7; D is perhaps TRBD2 (5 bases). V dropped 2 bases and J dropped 3 bases, with 11 bases sitting between them. The CDR3 contains 14 residues. CDR1 is SEHNR and CDR2 is FQNEAQ in the germline V gene (reference sequence). The CDR3 DNA is TGTGCCAGCAGCTTAACTCCCGGGAACTACGAGCAGTACTTC. Protein product: CASSLTPGNYEQYF.